What follows describes a single TCR beta chain. Its cognate antigen is unknown. This entry is derived from a study of regulatory T cells in long-lasting Graves disease. Study results and limitations: TRBV28 was favored in persistent disease, as were TRBJ1-2 and TRBJ2-5.

Arm-PCR with iRepertoire HTBI primers amplified the CDR3 regions for these TCR beta libraries. TCRdb used MiXCR to reprocess the multiplex PCR reads, holding one entry per CDR3 protein. The sample includes 420,000 or so distinct CDR3 sequences, approximately 16% of them seen just once. The trim removed 3 bases at V and 3 bases at J, leaving 8 bases unmatched. In germline, CDR1 is DFQATT, CDR2 SNEGSKA (reference sequence). There are 15 residues in the CDR3. Time point in this sample: newly diagnosed GD, antithyroid drugs for less than 3 months. The TCR library was prepared using RNA isolated from PBMCs. Graves' disease diagnosis was established per American Thyroid Association guidelines. As collected, the peripheral blood samples measured roughly 8.6 milliliters each and went into EDTA tubes. This sample also belongs to another study, concerning T cells in Graves' hyperthyroidism and ophthalmopathy. That paper states: In the first-round RT-PCR of the TCR CDR3, the HTBI primer set was used.

Sequencing used peripheral blood mononuclear cells (PBMCs), obtained at new diagnosis, from a patient treated with antithyroid drugs. This receptor was identified in a young woman with Graves disease. The chain recombines TRBV20-1 with TRBJ1-5, with 7 bases fitting TRBD1. In DNA form, the CDR3 reads TGCAGTGCTAGTTTCGGAGGACAGGCCAATCAGCCCCAGCATTTT. It yields the protein CSASFGGQANQPQHF.